These 21 T cell receptor beta chains were sequenced from one sample in a study of Ad26.COV2.S vaccination and SARS-CoV-2 variants. The repertoire was sequenced with immunoSEQ multiplex PCR; TCRdb's copy has only in-frame clones and lacks some. The sample records around 300,000 clones, roughly 90% being singletons. This sample's treatment: approximately 18 received Ad26.COV2.S at low or high dose, single or two shots; 5 received placebo; per-sample allocation not given. All samples were drawn on day 63, counting from the first vaccine or placebo injection. This material consisted of peripheral blood, taken in a trial of Ad26.COV2.S vaccine versus placebo. The receptors originated from a person between 18 and 65 years old who received the Ad26.COV2.S COVID-19 vaccine or a placebo.

The chain combines TRBV7-2 with TRBJ1-2; a weak D match, TRBD1 (6 bases). V was clipped by 1 base and J by 2 bases, with 14 bases between them. The CDR3 extends over 16 amino acids. Per germline, CDR1 SGHTA and CDR2 FQGNSA. The CDR3 region has the DNA TGTGCCAGCAGCTTAGTAGCGGACAGTAGAAACTATGGCTACACCTTC. Translation: CASSLVADSRNYGYTF.

The gene calls are TRBV14 and TRBJ2-7; 8 bases are a match to TRBD1. Trimming cost V 3 bases and J 4 bases; bases outside gene matches: 8. Looked up from germline, CDR1 is SGHDN and CDR2 is FVKESK. The CDR3 is 15 amino acids. This CDR3 is CASSQTWDRNYEQYF. The CDR3 bases are TGTGCCAGCAGCCAGACATGGGACAGGAATTACGAGCAGTACTTC.

The V call is TRBV24-1, the J call TRBJ2-5; D may correspond to TRBD1 or TRBD2 (5 bases each). In germline, CDR1 is KGHDR, CDR2 SFDVKD. The CDR3 has 14 amino acids. The V end lost 5 bases, the J end lost 5 bases, and 14 bases lay between the germline ends. Written as DNA, the CDR3 is TGTGCCACCAGTGCCGGTTGGGACGGGGAGACCCAGTACTTC. This sequence encodes CATSAGWDGETQYF.

The J gene is TRBJ2-3, the V gene TRBV7-9, with TRBD2 matching over 9 bases. The length of the CDR3 is 15 residues. Germline values: CDR1 SEHNR, CDR2 FQNEAQ (reference sequence). V lost 5 bases, J lost 2 bases, and 5 bases stayed unmatched. The CDR3 spells CASSRGLASTDTQYF. CDR3 in DNA: TGTGCCAGCAGCCGGGGACTAGCTTCCACAGATACGCAGTATTTT.

The chain links TRBV2 to TRBJ2-7; TRBD1 aligns across 8 bases. CDR1 is SNHLY and CDR2 is FYNNEI in the germline V gene. The CDR3 has 14 amino acids. V trimming: 6 bases; J trimming: 3 bases; junction bases outside the gene matches: 7. The CDR3 DNA sequence: TGTGCCAGCAGCAGACAGGGGCAGCTCTACGAGCAGTACTTC. This translates into CASSRQGQLYEQYF.

The chain has TRBV4-3 and TRBJ2-5, with TRBD2 matching over 11 bases. The CDR3 loop spans 17 amino acids. CDR1 is LGHNA, CDR2 YSLEER, per germline. V shed 1 base, J shed 4 bases, and the junction held 8 bases outside the gene matches. CDR3 in DNA: TGCGCCAGCAGCCAAGTGGGAATAGCGGGGGGGAGAGAGACCCAGTACTTC. Its protein is CASSQVGIAGGRETQYF.

The chain is built from TRBV5-4 and TRBJ2-5, with a possible D match to TRBD2 (6 bases). From germline, CDR1 is SGHNT and CDR2 YYREEE (reference sequence). There are 13 residues in the CDR3. V was clipped by 0 bases and J by 3 bases, with 6 bases between them. The CDR3 DNA reads TGTGCCAGCAGCTTGGGGGGGGAAGAGACCCAGTACTTC. Protein product: CASSLGGEETQYF.

The rearrangement links TRBV19 to TRBJ1-1; unclear D gene. Germline assignment: CDR1 LNHDA and CDR2 SQIVND (reference sequence). V gave up 5 bases and J gave up 8 bases, with 18 bases separating them. The CDR3 is 14 residues long. The CDR3 spells CASSAGGGRLEAFF. The CDR3 DNA follows: TGTGCCAGTAGTGCAGGTGGAGGGCGACTGGAAGCTTTCTTT.

This clone was observed a single time. This sequence joins TRBV24-1 and TRBJ2-7; 8 bases map to TRBD1. This CDR3 has 15 amino acids. V dropped 4 bases and J dropped 6; count of bases not matched to a gene: 10. The V gene's germline CDR1 is KGHDR and CDR2 SFDVKD. The CDR3 sequence: CATSEAGTGLSEQYF. Written as DNA, the CDR3 is TGTGCCACCAGTGAGGCCGGGACAGGTTTGTCCGAGCAGTACTTC.

The V gene is TRBV5-1, the J gene TRBJ1-6; 7 nucleotides line up with TRBD1. CDR3 length: 16 residues. Trimming took 4 bases from V and 10 from J; bases not matched to a gene: 14. Germline V gene sequence: CDR1 SGHRS, CDR2 YFSETQ. The CDR3 DNA reads TGCGCCAGCAGCATCACACCAGGGGGGAGGGAATCACCCCTCCACTTT. The encoded protein is CASSITPGGRESPLHF.

The V and J genes are TRBV6-2 or TRBV6-3 and TRBJ1-1; no definite D call. The CDR3 contains 11 residues. Germline V CDR1 and CDR2: MNHEY, SVGEGT. Between the trimmed V and J ends, which lost 8 bases and 3 bases, there was a span of 7 bases. CDR3 in amino acids: CASCLYTEAFF. The CDR3 coding sequence is TGTGCCAGCTGCCTATACACTGAAGCTTTCTTT.

This rearrangement joins TRBV20-1 to TRBJ2-5; tentatively, D is TRBD2 (6 bases). This CDR3 spans 17 amino acids. Looked up from germline, CDR1 is DFQATT and CDR2 is SNEGSKA (reference sequence). V was cut by 3 bases and J by 2 bases, with 22 bases left in between. The CDR3: CSASSRRAAGSQETQYF. The DNA for the CDR3 is TGCAGTGCTAGTTCCCGGAGAGCGGCGGGAAGTCAAGAGACCCAGTACTTC.

This clone appeared a single time. The rearrangement uses TRBV6-5 and TRBJ2-5; 7 bases are shared with TRBD1. Germline V gives CDR1 MNHEY, CDR2 SVGAGI. The CDR3 has 14 residues. The J segment lost 2 bases and the V segment lost 7 bases, leaving 7 bases of the junction unmatched. The CDR3 loop is CASKRRGNQETQYF. CDR3 sequence (DNA): TGTGCCAGCAAACGCAGGGGGAATCAAGAGACCCAGTACTTC.

The chain has TRBV25-1 and TRBJ2-1; 10 nucleotides agree with TRBD2. There are 16 residues in the CDR3. The ends lost 3 bases at V and 5 bases at J; junction bases unmatched: 7. Germline values: CDR1 MGHDK, CDR2 SYGVNS. DNA of the CDR3: TGTGCCAGCAGTGATACAAGAGCGGGAGGGGACAATGAGCAGTTCTTC. Protein sequence: CASSDTRAGGDNEQFF. Full variable domain (rest looked up from reference TRBV25-1 and TRBJ2-1): EADIYQTPRYLVIGTGKKITLECSQTMGHDKMYWYQQDPGMELHLIHYSYGVNSTEKGDLSSESTVSRIRTEHFPLTLESARPSHTSQYLCASSDTRAGGDNEQFFGPGTRLTVL.

Regarding this clone: One end of the junction fails to match germline, which may point to a read error. The chain links TRBV28 to TRBJ2-3; D may correspond to TRBD1 or TRBD2 (5 bases each). CDR3 length: 14 residues. The germline V gene has CDR1 MDHEN and CDR2 SYDVKM. The CDR3 loop reads CASSLNPATVLGTF. In nucleotides, the CDR3 is TGTGCCAGCAGTTTAAATCCCGCGACAGTGTTGGGGACCTTT.

CDR3 in amino acids: CASSAGSDEQFF. CDR3 DNA sequence: TGTGCCAGCAGTGCAGGTAGCGATGAGCAGTTCTTC. The genes are TRBV6-4 and TRBJ2-1; tentative D call: TRBD2 (5 bases). The germline V gene encodes CDR1 MRHNA and CDR2 SNTAGT. V lost 4 bases and J lost 8, with 9 bases in between. This CDR3 is 12 amino acids long.

The V call is TRBV7-9, the J call TRBJ2-1, with 9 nucleotides matching TRBD2. The V and J ends lost 5 bases and 9 bases, in that order; junction bases with no gene match: 2. CDR1 is SEHNR and CDR2 is FQNEAQ in the germline V gene (reference sequence). The CDR3 is 12 amino acids. Written as DNA, the CDR3 is TGTGCCAGCAGCCAACTAGCGGGTGAGCAGTTCTTC. This codes for CASSQLAGEQFF. Variable domain in full (rest from reference TRBV7-9 and TRBJ2-1): DTGVSQNPRHKITKRGQNVTFRCDPISEHNRLYWYRQTLGQGPEFLTYFQNEAQLEKSRLLSDRFSAERPKGSFSTLEIQRTEQGDSAMYLCASSQLAGEQFFGPGTRLTVL.

CDR3 sequence reads: CASIPSGTGEQFF. CDR3 DNA sequence: TGTGCCAGCATTCCTAGCGGGACTGGTGAGCAGTTCTTC. This rearrangement joins TRBV7-9 to TRBJ2-1; TRBD2 aligns across 9 bases. The CDR3 loop spans 13 amino acids. Unmatched junction bases numbered 7, after V lost 7 bases and J lost 9 bases. The germline CDR1 and CDR2 sequences are SEHNR and FQNEAQ (reference sequence).

The rearrangement joins TRBV19 to TRBJ2-1; 7 positions match TRBD2. CDR1 and CDR2 from the germline V gene are LNHDA and SQIVND (reference sequence). This CDR3 comprises 14 residues. V dropped 5 bases and J dropped 8; count of bases not matched to a gene: 9. CDR3: CASSAGLAVDEQFF. CDR3 sequence (DNA): TGTGCCAGTAGTGCCGGTCTAGCGGTCGATGAGCAGTTCTTC.

This chain joins TRBV4-2 and TRBJ1-3; 7 nucleotides match TRBD1. Germline V gives CDR1 LGHNA, CDR2 YNFKEQ. The V segment lost 8 bases and the J segment 4 bases; nucleotides outside the gene matches: 17. CDR3 length equals 17 residues. This CDR3 is CASRGPQGLLGGNTIYF. For the CDR3, the DNA is TGTGCCAGCCGGGGACCACAGGGGCTCTTGGGGGGAAACACCATATATTTT.

CDR3 sequence: CASNLFPGREQYF. CDR3 DNA sequence: TGTGCCAGCAACCTGTTTCCTGGTAGGGAGCAGTACTTC. The chain employs TRBV2 and TRBJ2-7, with D unclear. Trimming took off 7 bases at V and 7 bases at J, with 17 bases between the two ends. The CDR3 has 13 residues. CDR1 is SNHLY and CDR2 is FYNNEI in the germline V gene. Based on the CDR3 plus reference TRBV2 and TRBJ2-7, the full variable domain is EPEVTQTPSHQVTQMGQEVILRCVPISNHLYFYWYRQILGQKVEFLVSFYNNEISEKSEIFDDQFSVERPDGSNFTLKIRSTKLEDSAMYFCASNLFPGREQYFGPGTRLTVT.